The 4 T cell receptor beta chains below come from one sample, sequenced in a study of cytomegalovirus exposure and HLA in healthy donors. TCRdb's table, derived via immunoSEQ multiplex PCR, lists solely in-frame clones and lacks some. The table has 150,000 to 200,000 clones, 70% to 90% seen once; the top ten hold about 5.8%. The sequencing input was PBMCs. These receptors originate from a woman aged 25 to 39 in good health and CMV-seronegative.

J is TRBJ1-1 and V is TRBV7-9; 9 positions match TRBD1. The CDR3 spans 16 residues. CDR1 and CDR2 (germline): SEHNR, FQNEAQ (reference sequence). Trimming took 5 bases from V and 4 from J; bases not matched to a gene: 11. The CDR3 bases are TGTGCCAGCAGCCTCACAGGGGGCGCTGGGGTCACTGAAGCTTTCTTT. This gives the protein CASSLTGGAGVTEAFF. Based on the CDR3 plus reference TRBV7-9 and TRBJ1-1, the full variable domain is DTGVSQNPRHKITKRGQNVTFRCDPISEHNRLYWYRQTLGQGPEFLTYFQNEAQLEKSRLLSDRFSAERPKGSFSTLEIQRTEQGDSAMYLCASSLTGGAGVTEAFFGQGTRLTVV.

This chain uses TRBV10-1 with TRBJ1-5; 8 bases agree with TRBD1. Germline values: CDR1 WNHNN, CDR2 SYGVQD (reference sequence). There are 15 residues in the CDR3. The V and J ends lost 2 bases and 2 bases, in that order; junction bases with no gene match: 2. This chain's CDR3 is CASSEGTGGNQPQHF. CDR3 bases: TGCGCCAGCAGTGAGGGGACAGGAGGCAATCAGCCCCAGCATTTT.

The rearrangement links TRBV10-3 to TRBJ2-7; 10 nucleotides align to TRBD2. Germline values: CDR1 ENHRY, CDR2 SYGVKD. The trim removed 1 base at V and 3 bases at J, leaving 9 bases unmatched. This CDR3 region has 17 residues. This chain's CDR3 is CAISELAQREGNYEQYF. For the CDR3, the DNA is TGTGCCATCAGTGAGTTGGCCCAGCGGGAGGGCAACTACGAGCAGTACTTC.

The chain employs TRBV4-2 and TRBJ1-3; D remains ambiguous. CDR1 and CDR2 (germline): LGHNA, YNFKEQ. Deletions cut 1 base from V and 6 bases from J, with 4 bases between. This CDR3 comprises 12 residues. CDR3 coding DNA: TGTGCCAGCAGCCAAGGCCAAAACACCATATATTTT. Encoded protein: CASSQGQNTIYF.